A single sample is the source of the 19 T cell receptor beta chains below, sequenced in a study of CXCR3-negative and CXCR3-positive naive CD8 T cells. Preparation of TRB cDNA libraries relied on 5' RACE carrying UMI labels. TCRdb reprocessed the 5' RACE reads and keeps a single row for each CDR3 protein, giving no DNA. The listing records tens of thousands of distinct CDR3 sequences. Sequencing input: memory CD8+ T cells from blood. These receptors all stem from a human donor in good health. Some clones in this sample may be carry-over from other donors' samples.

The chain combines TRBV20-1 with TRBJ2-2; TCRdb's D gene call, TRBD2, goes unchecked for lack of DNA. The germline V gene has CDR1 DFQATT and CDR2 SNEGSKA (reference sequence). This CDR3 is built from 15 residues. CDR3 in amino acids: CSASPGTSDSGELFF.

V gene TRBV12-3 or TRBV12-4 combines with J gene TRBJ2-3; TCRdb's D call, TRBD1, is unchecked because there is no DNA. The CDR3 is made up of 13 amino acids. The CDR3 sequence: CASSTSGGDTQYF.

This chain connects TRBV15 to TRBJ2-3; there is no DNA to check the TCRdb D call of TRBD1. Germline CDR1 reads LNHNV; CDR2 reads YYDKDF (reference sequence). The CDR3 has 16 residues. The chain's CDR3 is CATSRVDGTRTDTQYF.

The chain recombines TRBV10-1 with TRBJ1-1; TCRdb's assignment of TRBD1 cannot be checked, as there is no DNA. The CDR3 runs 16 residues. Germline loops: CDR1 WNHNN, CDR2 SYGVQD (reference sequence). The CDR3 sequence is CASSESRGIFNTEAFF.

The CDR3 loop reads CSARDSAGGSMETQYF. The chain joins TRBV20-1 to TRBJ2-5; TCRdb proposes TRBD1, but this gene call is untestable without DNA. The CDR3 sequence is 16 residues long. Germline V gene data show CDR1 as DFQATT and CDR2 as SNEGSKA (reference sequence).

The CDR3 reads CASRRLAGGGYEQYF. The V call is TRBV28, the J call TRBJ2-7; TCRdb indicates TRBD2, and absent DNA this call remains unverified. In germline, CDR1 is MDHEN, CDR2 SYDVKM. The length of the CDR3 is 15 residues.

The rearrangement links TRBV6-5 to TRBJ2-1; the TCRdb call, TRBD1, lacks DNA for checking. Germline assignment: CDR1 MNHEY and CDR2 SVGAGI. CDR3 size: 13 residues. This CDR3 reads CASSSPGLPGEFF.

V gene TRBV7-9 combines with J gene TRBJ2-7; the TCRdb D gene call, TRBD1, has no DNA to confirm it. The CDR3 spans 14 residues. Germline CDR1 and CDR2: SEHNR and FQNEAQ (reference sequence). CDR3 protein: CASSLKQGSPEQYF.

The chain joins TRBV14 to TRBJ2-1; checking the TCRdb D call of TRBD2 is not possible without DNA. Germline CDR1 SGHDN, CDR2 FVKESK. This CDR3 spans 14 amino acids. Here the CDR3 reads CASSQGWGVNEQFF.

This clonotype shows up as medium-sized (0.01 to 0.1%) by frequency. CDR3 residues: CASSWTSRETQYF. The chain carries TRBV4-3 and TRBJ2-5; the TCRdb D gene call, TRBD2, has no DNA to confirm it. This CDR3 region has 13 residues. The germline gives CDR1 LGHNA, CDR2 YSLEER.

V is TRBV27 and J is TRBJ2-1; the TRBD1 assignment by TCRdb is unverifiable without DNA. The germline V gene encodes CDR1 MNHEY and CDR2 SMNVEV (reference sequence). The length of the CDR3 is 15 residues. The CDR3 region is CASSSGTGDYNEQFF.

The CDR3 is CASSNHRGQEYNEQFF. The V gene is TRBV14, the J gene TRBJ2-1; TCRdb's D call, TRBD1, is unchecked because there is no DNA. Germline CDR1 reads SGHDN; CDR2 reads FVKESK. This CDR3 is built from 16 residues. Supplemented by reference TRBV14 and TRBJ2-1, the full variable domain reads EAGVTQFPSHSVIEKGQTVTLRCDPISGHDNLYWYRRVMGKEIKFLLHFVKESKQDESGMPNNRFLAERTGGTYSTLKVQPAELEDSGVYFCASSNHRGQEYNEQFFGPGTRLTVL.

CDR3 region: CASSRTSMVYGSTDTQYF. This chain uses TRBV11-2 with TRBJ2-3. Germline V gene lookup returns CDR1 SGHAT and CDR2 FQNNGV. This CDR3 contains 18 residues.

The gene calls are TRBV4-3 and TRBJ2-3; with no DNA, the TCRdb D assignment of TRBD1 cannot be verified. Germline-derived CDR1 and CDR2 are LGHNA and YSLEER. The CDR3 consists of 15 residues. The CDR3 here is CASSQDGLPGQGKYF.

The chain employs TRBV12-3 or TRBV12-4 and TRBJ2-7. The CDR3 runs 13 residues. This chain's CDR3 is CASSLRQAYEQYF.

The V gene is TRBV7-2, the J gene TRBJ1-1; TCRdb selects TRBD1, and the lack of DNA leaves this call unchecked. CDR3 length: 13 amino acids. Germline V gene lookup returns CDR1 SGHTA and CDR2 FQGNSA. CDR3 sequence: CASSFGGVTEAFF. The full variable domain, with the rest looked up from reference TRBV7-2 and TRBJ1-1, is GAGVSQSPSNKVTEKGKDVELRCDPISGHTALYWYRQSLGQGLEFLIYFQGNSAPDKSGLPSDRFSAERTGGSVSTLTIQRTQQEDSAVYLCASSFGGVTEAFFGQGTRLTVV.

Its frequency marks this clonotype as large. V is TRBV20-1 and J is TRBJ2-3; no DNA is available, so the TRBD2 call from TCRdb remains unchecked. CDR3 length equals 16 residues. CDR1 DFQATT and CDR2 SNEGSKA come from the germline V gene (reference sequence). The CDR3 sequence is CSARDGSGGETDTQYF.

The chain combines TRBV7-7 with TRBJ2-5. The CDR3 is made up of 14 amino acids. Germline V CDR1 and CDR2: SSHAT, FNYEAQ (reference sequence). The chain's CDR3 is CASSLGPGEETQYF.

V is TRBV13 and J is TRBJ2-7; the TCRdb call, TRBD1, lacks DNA for checking. Per germline, CDR1 PRHDT and CDR2 FYEKMQ (reference sequence). There are 15 residues in the CDR3. This CDR3 reads CASSSVPQGTYEQYF.